The 10 T cell receptor beta chains presented below share a single source sample, sequenced in a study of tumor-infiltrating lymphocytes in primary liver carcinoma. DNA and RNA were both co-extracted from approximately 20-30 mg of bulk tissue that had not been sorted. With 500 to 650 ng total RNA as template and a constant-region primer, TCR beta cDNA was made. Researchers made the TCR beta libraries by running three nested multiplex PCR rounds with slightly modified ARM-PCR. With TRBV1-TRBV30 forward primers and a C-beta reverse primer, the first two PCR rounds were run for roughly 10 cycles each. TCRdb analysed the multiplex PCR reads with MiXCR anew, one entry per CDR3 protein. The sample records about 210,000 distinct CDR3 sequences, around four fifths being singletons. Source material: tumor tissue from primary liver carcinoma. The receptors originated from a man aged 35 to 55 with primary liver carcinoma and hepatitis B virus infection.

Concerning this clonotype: The junction does not match germline at one end; this may be a read error. The V gene is TRBV28, the J gene TRBJ2-3; D gene unclear. There are 13 residues in the CDR3. Germline CDR1 MDHEN, CDR2 SYDVKM. Here the CDR3 DNA reads TGTGCCAGCACTTTAGGAGCCAGTTATACGCAGTATTTT. Translation: CASTLGASYTQYF.

A remark on this clonotype: One end of the junction fails to match germline, which may point to a read error. The J gene is TRBJ2-5, the V gene TRBV6-5; D is perhaps TRBD2 (5 bases). Germline values: CDR1 MNHEY, CDR2 SVGAGI. CDR3 length: 17 residues. CDR3 loop: CASSYSRSGGSQETQYF. The CDR3 DNA is TGCGCCAGCAGTTACTCTAGAAGTGGCGGGTCCCAAGAGACCCAGTACTTC.

Worth noting for this clonotype: The conserved final phenylalanine or tryptophan is absent from the CDR3, which likely points to a read error. The genes are TRBV12-3 or TRBV12-4 and TRBJ2-7; D is perhaps TRBD1 (6 bases). There are 16 residues in the CDR3. Deletions cut 4 bases from V and 1 base from J, with 17 bases between. This CDR3 reads CASSSWGQGRSYEQYL. The CDR3 region has the DNA TGTGCCAGCAGTTCATGGGGGCAAGGGAGATCCTACGAGCAGTACTTA.

Only one count was recorded for this clonotype. As the CDR3 is not closed by the conserved phenylalanine or tryptophan, this likely results from a read error. The rearrangement uses TRBV10-3 and TRBJ2-3, with D hard to call. The V end was cut by 7 bases, the J end by 2 bases, with 13 bases between. The CDR3 has 14 residues. The germline CDR1 and CDR2 sequences are ENHRY and SYGVKD. The CDR3 sequence is CAITVTTNTDTQYI. CDR3 sequence (DNA): TGTGCCATCACTGTAACGACCAACACAGATACGCAGTATATT.

On this clonotype itself: A much larger clone differs from this one at a single base, so this may be a read error. The V gene is TRBV28, the J gene TRBJ2-1; unclear D gene. The CDR3 extends over 14 amino acids. Trimming removed 10 bases from V and 7 bases from J, with 20 bases in between. Germline values: CDR1 MDHEN, CDR2 SYDVKM. CDR3 coding DNA: TGTGCCAACAAAAAGACATGGCAGAAAAATGAGCAGTTCTTC. Residues: CANKKTWQKNEQFF. The whole variable domain, remainder taken from reference TRBV28 and TRBJ2-1, is DVKVTQSSRYLVKRTGEKVFLECVQDMDHENMFWYRQDPGLGLRLIYFSYDVKMKEKGDIPEGYSVSREKKERFSLILESASTNQTSMYLCANKKTWQKNEQFFGPGTRLTVL.

This chain uses TRBV5-4 with TRBJ2-3; maybe TRBD1 (5 bases). The V gene lost 0 bases and the J gene lost 5 bases, with 13 bases spanning the gap. Germline V lookup: CDR1 SGHNT, CDR2 YYREEE (reference sequence). This CDR3 has 15 amino acids. The DNA for the CDR3 is TGTGCCAGCAGCTTGGCAAAAAGGGGTATAGATACGCAGTATTTT. As protein: CASSLAKRGIDTQYF.

This clonotype was found a few times. Relative to the germline gene, one junction end is altered; a read error may explain this. The chain joins TRBV6-2 or TRBV6-3 to TRBJ1-1, with D perhaps matching TRBD1 (5 bases). The CDR3 is 13 amino acids. Germline CDR1 is MNHEY and CDR2 is SVGEGT. In nucleotides, the CDR3 is TGTGCTAGCCGACTGACAGAAAACACTGAAGTTTTCTTT. It translates to CASRLTENTEVFF.

As regards this clonotype: The junction departs from germline at one end; a sequencing error may be responsible. This rearrangement joins TRBV12-3 or TRBV12-4 to TRBJ1-4, with D hard to call. The CDR3 consists of 13 residues. The CDR3 bases are TGTGCCAGCAGTTTAACGCGAAGTGAAAAACTGTTCTTT. It encodes CASSLTRSEKLFF.

In the case of this clonotype: A junction boundary mismatches the germline segment, possibly from a read error. The CDR3 bases are TGCACCGGCAGTGGGTCTAGCGGGAGCCTAGCGACCGGGAAGCTGTTTTTT. Its translation is CTGSGSSGSLATGKLFF. This rearrangement joins TRBV10-1 to TRBJ2-2; 10 nucleotides match TRBD2. The germline gives CDR1 WNHNN, CDR2 SYGVQD (reference sequence). CDR3 length: 17 amino acids.

Concerning this clonotype itself: A junction boundary mismatches the germline segment, possibly from a read error. The chain uses TRBV7-8 and TRBJ2-7, with 14 bases identical to TRBD2. The length of the CDR3 is 15 residues. Looked up from germline, CDR1 is SGHVS and CDR2 is FQNEAQ. The CDR3 sequence: CSSGRLAGGGYEQYF. CDR3 DNA: TGTTCCAGCGGGAGACTAGCGGGAGGGGGCTACGAGCAGTACTTC.